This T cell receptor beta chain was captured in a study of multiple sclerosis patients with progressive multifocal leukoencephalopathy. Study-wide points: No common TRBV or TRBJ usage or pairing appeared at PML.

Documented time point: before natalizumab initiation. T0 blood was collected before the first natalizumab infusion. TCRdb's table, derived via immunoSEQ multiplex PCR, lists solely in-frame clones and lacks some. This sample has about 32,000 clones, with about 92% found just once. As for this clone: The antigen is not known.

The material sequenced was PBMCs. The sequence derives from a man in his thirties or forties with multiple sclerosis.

This CDR3 reads CASSLAAGLAGEQYF. The CDR3 nucleotides are TGTGCCAGCAGCTTAGCGGCCGGACTAGCGGGTGAGCAGTACTTC. This sequence joins TRBV7-2 and TRBJ2-5, with 11 positions matching TRBD2. V was clipped by 0 bases and J by 11 bases; unmatched bases: 8. Germline loops: CDR1 SGHTA, CDR2 FQGNSA. The CDR3 loop spans 15 amino acids.